Each of the 17 T cell receptor beta chains below was sequenced from the same sample in a study of response to subunit inactivated influenza vaccine. MiXCR, applied by TCRdb to the RT-PCR reads, yields one record per CDR3 protein. This table has more than 600,000 distinct CDR3 sequences, about 18% appearing once. Specimen: PBMCs from blood, collected around 5 days after vaccination. The receptors shown here come from a man aged 45-65 years who received an inactivated influenza vaccine.

The chain combines TRBV6-2 or TRBV6-3 with TRBJ2-1; tentatively, D is TRBD2 (6 bases). Looked up from germline, CDR1 is MNHEY and CDR2 is SVGEGT. The germline V and J ends were trimmed by 2 bases and 6 bases, with 20 bases remaining between them. The CDR3 consists of 17 residues. CDR3 sequence reads: CASSYGLAVLRGNEQFF. The DNA of the CDR3 is TGTGCCAGCAGTTACGGGTTAGCGGTCCTCCGGGGCAATGAGCAGTTCTTC.

V is TRBV7-8 and J is TRBJ1-4; D gene uncertain. The V end was cut by 1 base, the J end by 5 bases, with 5 bases between. The CDR3 is 13 amino acids. The germline V gene has CDR1 SGHVS and CDR2 FQNEAQ. This CDR3 is CASSLDRNEKLFF. The DNA for the CDR3 is TGTGCCAGCAGCTTAGACCGGAATGAAAAACTGTTTTTT.

This clonotype was detected only a few times. V and J are TRBV29-1 and TRBJ1-2; D gene unclear. There are 14 residues in the CDR3. V was pared by 3 bases and J by 2 bases, with 13 bases between. In germline, CDR1 is SQVTM, CDR2 ANQGSEA. Here the CDR3 DNA reads TGCAGCGTTGATCAGGCCCCGGGGAACTATGGCTACACCTTC. It specifies CSVDQAPGNYGYTF.

This clonotype has just a few counts. This chain links TRBV6-1 with TRBJ1-5; 7 bases are a match to TRBD1. The J segment lost 1 base and the V segment lost 7 bases, leaving 13 bases of the junction unmatched. Germline V lookup: CDR1 MNHNS, CDR2 SASEGT. This CDR3 comprises 17 residues. The CDR3 sequence is CASTGHYRGGSNQPQHF. The CDR3 DNA follows: TGTGCCAGCACAGGACATTACAGGGGCGGGAGCAATCAGCCCCAGCATTTT.

This clonotype has more than one count but fewer than ten. The chain recombines TRBV5-1 with TRBJ2-1, with D possibly being TRBD2 (5 bases). V was cut by 0 bases and J by 3 bases, with 10 bases left in between. The germline gives CDR1 SGHRS, CDR2 YFSETQ. CDR3 size: 15 residues. CDR3 in amino acids: CASSLGPGVYNEQFF. The CDR3 DNA reads as TGCGCCAGCAGCTTGGGCCCCGGGGTCTACAATGAGCAGTTCTTC.

The chain links TRBV9 to TRBJ1-1, with no clear D. Germline CDR1 and CDR2: SGDLS and YYNGEE. CDR3 length equals 14 residues. The V gene lost 4 bases and the J gene lost 0 bases, with 10 bases spanning the gap. The CDR3 DNA is TGTGCCAGCAGCTATCACAGCATGAACACTGAAGCTTTCTTT. It translates to CASSYHSMNTEAFF.

The rearrangement links TRBV20-1 to TRBJ2-2; 12 bases fit TRBD2. V lost 6 bases, J lost 4 bases, and 9 bases stayed unmatched. Germline V lookup: CDR1 DFQATT, CDR2 SNEGSKA (reference sequence). The CDR3 covers 16 residues. The CDR3 protein is CSARRLAGEGTGELFF. The CDR3 bases are TGCAGTGCCCGACGACTAGCGGGGGAGGGCACCGGGGAGCTGTTTTTT.

This clonotype was detected a few times. V gene TRBV10-3 combines with J gene TRBJ1-2; TRBD1 might be the D (5 bases). Per the germline V gene, CDR1 is ENHRY and CDR2 is SYGVKD. The germline V and J ends were trimmed by 3 bases and 2 bases, with 10 bases remaining between them. The CDR3 length is 14 residues. CDR3 region: CAISEGERNYGYTF. The CDR3 nucleotides are TGTGCCATCAGTGAAGGGGAGAGGAACTATGGCTACACCTTC.

This clonotype showed up just a few times. This sequence joins TRBV7-2 and TRBJ2-7; D is possibly TRBD2 (6 bases). The V gene lost 7 bases and the J gene lost 4 bases, with 14 bases spanning the gap. The germline CDR1 and CDR2 sequences are SGHTA and FQGNSA. The CDR3 consists of 13 residues. Written as DNA, the CDR3 is TGTGCCAGCAAGTCCCCGGGGGAGTACGAGCAGTACTTC. It encodes CASKSPGEYEQYF.

This clonotype has just a few counts. The rearrangement links TRBV4-3 to TRBJ1-4, with D uncertain. Per germline, CDR1 LGHNA and CDR2 YSLEER. The CDR3 length is 17 residues. Trimming cost V 1 base and J 3 bases, with 15 bases left between them. CDR3 nucleotide sequence: TGCGCCAGCAGCCAAGGAGCGGTGAGGGCACCTAATGAAAAACTGTTTTTT. This translates into CASSQGAVRAPNEKLFF.

This clonotype showed up many times. The chain carries TRBV20-1 and TRBJ2-7; 13 nucleotides match TRBD2. This CDR3 spans 14 amino acids. V was clipped by 4 bases and J by 4 bases; unmatched bases: 4. The V gene's germline CDR1 is DFQATT and CDR2 SNEGSKA (reference sequence). The CDR3: CSAKGLAGIYEQYF. The CDR3 DNA follows: TGCAGTGCTAAGGGACTAGCGGGGATATACGAGCAGTACTTC.

The chain combines TRBV25-1 with TRBJ2-1; tentatively, D is TRBD1 (6 bases). Deletions cut 3 bases from V and 8 bases from J, with 14 bases between. This CDR3 is 14 amino acids long. Looked up from germline, CDR1 is MGHDK and CDR2 is SYGVNS. The CDR3 DNA sequence: TGTGCCAGCAGTGATCCTCAGGGGTTCCATGAGCAGTTCTTC. This sequence encodes CASSDPQGFHEQFF.

The chain joins TRBV12-3 or TRBV12-4 to TRBJ2-3, with D uncertain. This CDR3 contains 16 residues. Trimming stripped 4 bases from V and 0 bases from J, with 14 bases between. CDR3 amino acids: CASSWAGPASTDTQYF. CDR3 bases: TGTGCCAGCAGTTGGGCTGGACCGGCTAGCACAGATACGCAGTATTTT.

The sample holds many counts of this clonotype. V is TRBV12-3 or TRBV12-4 and J is TRBJ1-2, with no clear D. Trimming pared 3 bases from V and 8 bases from J, leaving 7 bases between. This CDR3 spans 11 amino acids. CDR3 nucleotide sequence: TGTGCCAGCAGTTTGGGAGACGGCTACACCTTC. It specifies CASSLGDGYTF.

The chain uses TRBV7-2 and TRBJ2-7; possible D gene TRBD1, 6 bases. Germline V lookup: CDR1 SGHTA, CDR2 FQGNSA. V lost 3 bases, J lost 5 bases, and 11 bases lay in between. The CDR3 totals 13 residues. CDR3 coding DNA: TGTGCCAGCAGCTTTAAGGGGGACCACGAGCAGTACTTC. Translation: CASSFKGDHEQYF.

The CDR3 nucleotides read TGCAGCGTTCTTCCCAAACTCTACTCCTACAATGAGCAGTTCTTC. Protein sequence: CSVLPKLYSYNEQFF. The genes are TRBV29-1 and TRBJ2-1; D gene uncertain. CDR1 and CDR2 from the germline V gene are SQVTM and ANQGSEA. There are 15 residues in the CDR3. The germline V and J ends were trimmed by 5 bases and 0 bases, with 14 bases remaining between them.

This clonotype was recorded many times. The chain uses TRBV9 and TRBJ2-1, with a possible D match to TRBD1 (5 bases). The germline gives CDR1 SGDLS, CDR2 YYNGEE. Trimming removed 3 bases at V and 0 bases at J, with 13 bases between. The CDR3 covers 16 residues. The CDR3 DNA follows: TGTGCCAGCAGCGCCCGACAGTCAAGCTCCTACAATGAGCAGTTCTTC. Protein: CASSARQSSSYNEQFF.